This is a list of T cell receptor beta chains from one sample in a study of regulatory T cells in long-lasting Graves disease. MiXCR, applied by TCRdb to the multiplex PCR reads, yields one record per CDR3 protein. The data contain over 300,000 distinct CDR3 sequences, about 20% of them singletons. This material consisted of peripheral blood mononuclear cells (PBMCs), taken when the disease was refractory, from a patient treated with antithyroid drugs. These receptors all stem from a female donor with Graves disease. The CDR3 runs from the conserved cysteine through the conserved F or W. Fields, in order: J gene, clone size, V gene, D gene, CDR3 protein, CDR3 DNA. The D gene is left open where the match is weak. The size of a clone is reported for some rows only, either as once, few or many, or as a class for expanded clones.

j_gene: TRBJ1-1
abundance: many
v_gene: TRBV2
d_gene: NA
CDR3aa: CASSRYMNTEAFF
CDR3nt: TGTGCCAGCAGTAGATACATGAACACTGAAGCTTTCTTT

j_gene: TRBJ2-7
abundance: NA
v_gene: TRBV5-6
d_gene: NA
CDR3aa: CASMEHSSYEQYF
CDR3nt: TGTGCCAGCATGGAACATTCCTCCTACGAGCAGTACTTC

j_gene: TRBJ1-3
abundance: NA
v_gene: TRBV6-1
d_gene: NA
CDR3aa: CASSRFTDSGNTIYF
CDR3nt: TGTGCCAGCAGTCGATTTACAGACTCTGGAAACACCATATATTTT

j_gene: TRBJ1-1
abundance: many
v_gene: TRBV6-1
d_gene: NA
CDR3aa: CASIKPPRNTEAFF
CDR3nt: TGTGCCAGCATTAAACCTCCAAGGAACACTGAAGCTTTCTTT

j_gene: TRBJ1-1
abundance: many
v_gene: TRBV2
d_gene: NA
CDR3aa: CASSEQERHLGTEAFF
CDR3nt: TGTGCCAGCAGTGAGCAAGAAAGACATCTGGGCACTGAAGCTTTCTTT

j_gene: TRBJ1-5
abundance: NA
v_gene: TRBV19
d_gene: TRBD1
CDR3aa: CASTGQGFGQPQHF
CDR3nt: TGTGCCAGTACGGGACAGGGATTCGGTCAGCCCCAGCATTTT

j_gene: TRBJ2-2
abundance: NA
v_gene: TRBV5-4
d_gene: TRBD2
CDR3aa: CASSPNAGGAGLAGMGGELFF
CDR3nt: TGTGCCAGCAGCCCAAACGCAGGGGGAGCGGGACTAGCGGGCATGGGCGGGGAGCTGTTTTTT

j_gene: TRBJ2-7
abundance: NA
v_gene: TRBV27
d_gene: NA
CDR3aa: CASSLSDTDGQYF
CDR3nt: TGTGCCAGCAGTTTGAGCGACACCGACGGGCAGTACTTC

j_gene: TRBJ1-1
abundance: NA
v_gene: TRBV7-9
d_gene: NA
CDR3aa: CASSSPRGMNTEAFF
CDR3nt: TGTGCCAGCAGCTCACCGCGGGGGATGAACACTGAAGCTTTCTTT

j_gene: TRBJ1-2
abundance: NA
v_gene: TRBV24-1
d_gene: TRBD1
CDR3aa: CAASDSLGQTGHYGYTF
CDR3nt: TGTGCCGCCAGTGATTCCTTAGGACAGACAGGGCACTATGGCTACACCTTC

j_gene: TRBJ2-6
abundance: few
v_gene: TRBV6-2/TRBV6-3
d_gene: NA
CDR3aa: CASKSLDRVGSGANVLTF
CDR3nt: TGTGCCAGCAAATCTCTCGATAGGGTGGGCTCTGGGGCCAACGTCCTGACTTTC

j_gene: TRBJ2-7
abundance: NA
v_gene: TRBV5-5
d_gene: NA
CDR3aa: CASSFTGSAYEQYF
CDR3nt: TGTGCCAGCAGCTTCACGGGGTCAGCCTACGAGCAGTACTTC

j_gene: TRBJ1-3
abundance: NA
v_gene: TRBV28
d_gene: NA
CDR3aa: CASSLIGRGVSGNTIYF
CDR3nt: TGTGCCAGCAGTTTAATTGGCCGGGGGGTATCTGGAAACACCATATATTTT

j_gene: TRBJ1-6
abundance: few
v_gene: TRBV5-1
d_gene: NA
CDR3aa: CASSLGVSSYNSPLHF
CDR3nt: TGCGCCAGCAGCTTGGGGGTTAGCTCCTATAATTCACCCCTCCACTTT

j_gene: TRBJ1-1
abundance: NA
v_gene: TRBV19
d_gene: NA
CDR3aa: CASRSWTLNTEAFF
CDR3nt: TGTGCCAGTAGATCGTGGACCCTGAACACTGAAGCTTTCTTT

j_gene: TRBJ1-6
abundance: many
v_gene: TRBV28
d_gene: TRBD1
CDR3aa: CASSRRQGSWNNSPLHF
CDR3nt: TGTGCCAGCAGTCGGCGACAGGGGAGTTGGAATAATTCACCCCTCCACTTT

j_gene: TRBJ2-7
abundance: many
v_gene: TRBV29-1
d_gene: NA
CDR3aa: CSVTGDTYEQYF
CDR3nt: TGCAGCGTTACCGGGGACACCTACGAGCAGTACTTC

j_gene: TRBJ1-2
abundance: many
v_gene: TRBV7-2
d_gene: NA
CDR3aa: CASSRDGYGYTF
CDR3nt: TGTGCCAGCAGCCGGGACGGCTATGGCTACACCTTC

j_gene: TRBJ1-1
abundance: NA
v_gene: TRBV7-2
d_gene: TRBD1
CDR3aa: CASSRRDRGDTEAFF
CDR3nt: TGTGCCAGCAGCCGACGGGACAGGGGAGACACTGAAGCTTTCTTT

j_gene: TRBJ2-7
abundance: few
v_gene: TRBV5-1
d_gene: NA
CDR3aa: CASSLESGAYEQYF
CDR3nt: TGCGCCAGCAGCTTGGAAAGTGGGGCCTACGAGCAGTACTTC

j_gene: TRBJ2-3
abundance: NA
v_gene: TRBV24-1
d_gene: NA
CDR3aa: CATSVEAGPDTQYF
CDR3nt: TGTGCCACCAGTGTCGAGGCAGGGCCAGATACGCAGTATTTT

j_gene: TRBJ1-2
abundance: many
v_gene: TRBV28
d_gene: NA
CDR3aa: CASSPQTETLYGYTF
CDR3nt: TGTGCCAGCAGTCCTCAAACCGAGACCCTCTATGGCTACACCTTC

j_gene: TRBJ2-7
abundance: many
v_gene: TRBV29-1
d_gene: TRBD2
CDR3aa: CSGAGLADSYEQYF
CDR3nt: TGCAGCGGAGCGGGACTAGCGGACTCCTACGAGCAGTACTTC

j_gene: TRBJ2-1
abundance: NA
v_gene: TRBV7-6
d_gene: TRBD2
CDR3aa: CASSLEQRGGGNEQFF
CDR3nt: TGTGCCAGCAGCTTGGAACAGCGGGGGGGCGGCAATGAGCAGTTCTTC

j_gene: TRBJ2-7
abundance: NA
v_gene: TRBV4-2
d_gene: NA
CDR3aa: CANLDCDSYEQYF
CDR3nt: TGTGCCAACTTAGACTGCGACTCCTACGAGCAGTACTTC

j_gene: TRBJ1-1
abundance: many
v_gene: TRBV11-3
d_gene: TRBD1
CDR3aa: CASSLGAGGWNTEAFF
CDR3nt: TGTGCCAGCAGCTTAGGGGCAGGGGGCTGGAACACTGAAGCTTTCTTT

j_gene: TRBJ2-3
abundance: NA
v_gene: TRBV12-3/TRBV12-4
d_gene: TRBD2
CDR3aa: CASSLTLTSTSTDTQYF
CDR3nt: TGTGCCAGCAGTCTCACCCTGACTAGCACTAGCACAGATACGCAGTATTTT

j_gene: TRBJ1-5
abundance: many
v_gene: TRBV3-1
d_gene: NA
CDR3aa: CASSHQGSQPQHF
CDR3nt: TGTGCCAGCAGCCACCAGGGAAGTCAGCCCCAGCATTTT

j_gene: TRBJ2-5
abundance: few
v_gene: TRBV15
d_gene: NA
CDR3aa: CATSLRGAGGGTQYF
CDR3nt: TGTGCCACCAGCCTCCGGGGGGCCGGGGGTGGGACCCAGTACTTC

j_gene: TRBJ2-4
abundance: many
v_gene: TRBV6-1
d_gene: NA
CDR3aa: CASGGSRRGAAIAKNIQYF
CDR3nt: TGTGCCAGCGGGGGGAGTAGACGGGGGGCGGCGATAGCCAAAAACATTCAGTACTTC

j_gene: TRBJ1-1
abundance: NA
v_gene: TRBV19
d_gene: NA
CDR3aa: CASSMREMNTEAFF
CDR3nt: TGTGCCAGTAGTATGAGAGAGATGAACACTGAAGCTTTCTTT

j_gene: TRBJ2-7
abundance: many
v_gene: TRBV3-1
d_gene: NA
CDR3aa: CASSQTGAEQYF
CDR3nt: TGTGCCAGCAGCCAAACCGGAGCCGAGCAGTACTTC

j_gene: TRBJ1-6
abundance: NA
v_gene: TRBV28
d_gene: NA
CDR3aa: CASSYPPVGGGSPLHF
CDR3nt: TGTGCCAGCAGTTACCCTCCTGTGGGGGGCGGATCACCCCTCCACTTT

j_gene: TRBJ1-2
abundance: many
v_gene: TRBV6-2/TRBV6-3
d_gene: NA
CDR3aa: CASSGAGVLKYGYTF
CDR3nt: TGTGCCAGTTCAGGAGCAGGGGTATTAAAATATGGCTACACCTTC

j_gene: TRBJ1-4
abundance: many
v_gene: TRBV6-5
d_gene: NA
CDR3aa: CASSYAGVGEKLFF
CDR3nt: TGTGCCAGCAGTTACGCAGGGGTAGGGGAAAAACTGTTTTTT

j_gene: TRBJ1-3
abundance: few
v_gene: TRBV27
d_gene: NA
CDR3aa: CASKTSPSSGNTIYF
CDR3nt: TGTGCCAGCAAAACGTCTCCTAGCTCTGGAAACACCATATATTTT

j_gene: TRBJ2-2
abundance: few
v_gene: TRBV10-2
d_gene: NA
CDR3aa: CASSESTREPDTGELFF
CDR3nt: TGCGCCAGCAGTGAGTCGACACGAGAGCCAGACACCGGGGAGCTGTTTTTT

j_gene: TRBJ1-5
abundance: many
v_gene: TRBV2
d_gene: NA
CDR3aa: CASSVRSLINQPQHF
CDR3nt: TGTGCCAGCAGTGTTCGCAGCCTTATAAATCAGCCCCAGCATTTT

j_gene: TRBJ1-2
abundance: many
v_gene: TRBV7-2
d_gene: TRBD1
CDR3aa: CASSSPGTGDYGYTF
CDR3nt: TGTGCCAGCAGCTCACCCGGGACAGGGGACTATGGCTACACCTTC

j_gene: TRBJ2-5
abundance: many
v_gene: TRBV6-1
d_gene: TRBD2
CDR3aa: CASREGGTETQYF
CDR3nt: TGTGCCTCCCGGGAGGGGGGGACCGAGACCCAGTACTTC

j_gene: TRBJ2-7
abundance: NA
v_gene: TRBV10-3
d_gene: NA
CDR3aa: CAISPRDVYEQYF
CDR3nt: TGTGCCATCAGTCCACGGGACGTTTACGAGCAGTACTTC

j_gene: TRBJ2-1
abundance: NA
v_gene: TRBV7-7
d_gene: NA
CDR3aa: CASSLDTQSYNEQFF
CDR3nt: TGTGCTAGCAGCTTAGACACCCAGTCCTACAATGAGCAGTTCTTC

j_gene: TRBJ1-1
abundance: NA
v_gene: TRBV20-1
d_gene: NA
CDR3aa: CSARDGKSSPTNTEAFF
CDR3nt: TGCAGTGCTAGAGATGGGAAAAGTTCCCCTACGAACACTGAAGCTTTCTTT

j_gene: TRBJ1-6
abundance: NA
v_gene: TRBV6-2/TRBV6-3
d_gene: NA
CDR3aa: CASSYSGTRGPLHF
CDR3nt: TGTGCCAGCAGTTACTCAGGGACTCGCGGGCCCCTCCACTTT

j_gene: TRBJ2-6
abundance: few
v_gene: TRBV29-1
d_gene: NA
CDR3aa: CSVAEVSGANVLTF
CDR3nt: TGCAGCGTTGCTGAAGTTTCTGGGGCCAACGTCCTGACTTTC